This TCR beta chain came from a study of OX40 agonist ivuxolimab in advanced cancers. Overall study context: Every 2 weeks, patients received ivuxolimab intravenously, dosed at 0.01 to 10 mg/kg.

The CDR3 runs to 16 residues. V was clipped by 7 bases and J by 0 bases; unmatched bases: 11. Germline values: CDR1 SNHLY, CDR2 FYNNEI. This table comes from immunoSEQ multiplex PCR, and its TCRdb copy is limited to in-frame clones, with some not included. Here the sample spans thousands of clones, roughly 80% being singletons. This clone came up once. The sequenced sample was CD4+ or CD8+ T cells sorted from blood, obtained in a trial of the OX40 agonist ivuxolimab. The clonotype originates from an adult with an advanced solid tumor such as melanoma, head and neck, liver or kidney cancer. The chain employs TRBV2 and TRBJ2-7, with 8 bases that match TRBD1. CDR3 residues: CASKRGQENPSYEQYF. CDR3 bases: TGTGCCAGCAAAAGGGGACAGGAAAATCCCTCCTACGAGCAGTACTTC.